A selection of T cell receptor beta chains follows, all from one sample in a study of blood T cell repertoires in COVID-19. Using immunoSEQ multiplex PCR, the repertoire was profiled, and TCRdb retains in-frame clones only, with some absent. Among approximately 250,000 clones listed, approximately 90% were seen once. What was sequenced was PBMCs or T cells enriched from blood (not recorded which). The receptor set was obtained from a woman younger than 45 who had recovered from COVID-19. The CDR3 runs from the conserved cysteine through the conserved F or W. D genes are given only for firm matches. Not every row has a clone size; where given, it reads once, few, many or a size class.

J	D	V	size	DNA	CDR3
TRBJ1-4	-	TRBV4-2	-	TGTGCCAGCAGCCAAGATATTAGGGGGAAGTCTGAAAAACTGTTTTTT	CASSQDIRGKSEKLFF
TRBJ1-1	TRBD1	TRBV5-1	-	TGCGCCAGCAGCTTACAGGGGTGGACTGAAGCTTTCTTT	CASSLQGWTEAFF
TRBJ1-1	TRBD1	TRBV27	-	TGTGCCAGCAGACGTGGGACAGGCGGCACTGAAGCTTTCTTT	CASRRGTGGTEAFF
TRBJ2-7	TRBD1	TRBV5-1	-	TGCGCCAGCAGCTCGGGACAGGGATACGAGCAGTACTTC	CASSSGQGYEQYF
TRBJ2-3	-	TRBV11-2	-	TGTGCCAGCACCGCGACACCCACAGATACGCAGTATTTT	CASTATPTDTQYF
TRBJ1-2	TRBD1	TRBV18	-	TGTGCCAGCTCCTACGACCCGGGACAGGGGGCCGTGCATGGCTACACCTTC	CASSYDPGQGAVHGYTF
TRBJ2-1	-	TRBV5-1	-	TGCGCCAGCAGCGGGGTGGGGGCTTCCCCCCTCATGCATGAGCAGTTCTTC	CASSGVGASPLMHEQFF
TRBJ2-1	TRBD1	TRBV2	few	TGTGCCAGCAGGCTTCCGGGACAGATCAATGAGCAGTTCTTC	CASRLPGQINEQFF
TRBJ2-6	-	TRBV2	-	TGTGCCAGCAGTGAAGCGCTTCGCAACTCCGGGGACCTGACTTTC	CASSEALRNSGDLTF
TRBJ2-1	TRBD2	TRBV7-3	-	TGTGCCAGCAGCTCCGGGACTAGCGATAAGAGCTCCTACAATGAGCAGTTCTTC	CASSSGTSDKSSYNEQFF
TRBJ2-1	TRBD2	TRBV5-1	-	TGCGCCAGCAGCTTCCACGGGGGAAGCGGGAGTAGCAATGAGCAGTTCTTC	CASSFHGGSGSSNEQFF
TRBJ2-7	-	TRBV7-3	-	TGTGCCAGCAGCCCTGTGGGGGGACAGAGATACGAGCAGTACTTC	CASSPVGGQRYEQYF
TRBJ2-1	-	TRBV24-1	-	TGTGCCACCAGTGATTTACCTAGCAGCAATGAGCAGTTCTTC	CATSDLPSSNEQFF
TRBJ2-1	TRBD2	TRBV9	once	TGTGCCAGCAGCGTACGGGGACTAGCGGGTTTGAGCTCCTACAATGAGCAGTTCTTC	CASSVRGLAGLSSYNEQFF
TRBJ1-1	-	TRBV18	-	TGTGCCAGCTCACCGGGAACAGGATCTGAAGCTTTCTTT	CASSPGTGSEAFF
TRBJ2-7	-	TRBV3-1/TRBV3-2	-	TGTGCCAGCAGCCCCCCGGGACACTTCTCCTACGAGCAGTACTTC	CASSPPGHFSYEQYF
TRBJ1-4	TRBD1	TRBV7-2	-	TGTGCCAGCAGTTATACACAGGGGGTTGAAAAACTGTTTTTT	CASSYTQGVEKLFF
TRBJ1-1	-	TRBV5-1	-	TGCGCCAGCAGCTTGGGCGGCGGGTCGAACACTGAAGCTTTCTTT	CASSLGGGSNTEAFF
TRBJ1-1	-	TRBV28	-	TGTGCCAGCAGCCAAAACAGCCAAGCGAACACTGAAGCTTTCTTT	CASSQNSQANTEAFF
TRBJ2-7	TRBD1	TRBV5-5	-	TGTGCCAGCAGCGTTCAGGGGACAGTTTCCTACGAGCAGTACTTC	CASSVQGTVSYEQYF
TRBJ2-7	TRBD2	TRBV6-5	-	TGTGCCAGCAGCCAAGATAGCGGGAGCTCCTACGAGCAGTACTTC	CASSQDSGSSYEQYF
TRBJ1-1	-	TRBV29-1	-	TGCAGCGTTGGGACACAGAACACTGAAGCTTTCTTT	CSVGTQNTEAFF